The 27 T cell receptor beta chains in this list originate from one sample, sequenced in a study of cytomegalovirus exposure and HLA in healthy donors. A multiplex PCR was run with 60 Vbeta primers and 13 Jbeta primers. Sequencing used immunoSEQ multiplex PCR; TCRdb keeps in-frame clones, though not all of them. Of roughly 170,000 clones in the sample, 70% to 90% were seen once. Sequences were obtained from PBMCs. These receptors came from a woman under 40 in good health and CMV-seronegative.

V gene TRBV28 combines with J gene TRBJ1-5; TRBD1 agrees at 10 bases. V was pared by 6 bases and J by 0 bases, with 8 bases of the junction left unmatched. Per germline, CDR1 MDHEN and CDR2 SYDVKM. The CDR3 consists of 17 residues. This CDR3 reads CASRDGTGDYSNQPQHF. The CDR3 DNA reads as TGTGCCAGCAGGGACGGGACAGGGGACTATAGCAATCAGCCCCAGCATTTT.

This chain joins TRBV2 and TRBJ1-1; D ambiguous. Trimming cost V 7 bases and J 0 bases, with 12 bases left between them. This CDR3 is built from 14 residues. The germline V gene has CDR1 SNHLY and CDR2 FYNNEI. CDR3 sequence: CASTRTGMNTEAFF. The CDR3 DNA sequence: TGTGCCAGCACTCGAACGGGGATGAACACTGAAGCTTTCTTT. The whole variable domain, filled in from reference TRBV2 and TRBJ1-1, reads EPEVTQTPSHQVTQMGQEVILRCVPISNHLYFYWYRQILGQKVEFLVSFYNNEISEKSEIFDDQFSVERPDGSNFTLKIRSTKLEDSAMYFCASTRTGMNTEAFFGQGTRLTVV.

The V call is TRBV4-2, the J call TRBJ2-7; D might be TRBD2 (5 bases). The CDR3 is made up of 12 amino acids. The V gene's germline CDR1 is LGHNA and CDR2 YNFKEQ. V lost 4 bases and J lost 3, with 7 bases in between. As DNA, the CDR3 is TGTGCCAGCAGCCGGGGAGACTACGAGCAGTACTTC. It specifies CASSRGDYEQYF.

The V and J genes are TRBV7-3 and TRBJ2-1, with D tentatively TRBD2 (5 bases). V was cut by 5 bases and J by 10 bases, with 12 bases left in between. Germline CDR1 and CDR2: SGHTA and FQGTGA. This CDR3 region has 12 residues. The CDR3 coding sequence is TGTGCCAGCAGCGATCCGGGCGGGGAGCAGTTCTTC. Protein sequence: CASSDPGGEQFF. Complete variable domain (other parts from reference TRBV7-3 and TRBJ2-1): GAGVSQTPSNKVTEKGKYVELRCDPISGHTALYWYRQSLGQGPEFLIYFQGTGAADDSGLPNDRFFAVRPEGSVSTLKIQRTERGDSAVYLCASSDPGGEQFFGPGTRLTVL.

J is TRBJ2-7 and V is TRBV6-1; 7 bases line up with TRBD1. The CDR3 has 13 amino acids. J lost 4 bases, V lost 4 bases, and 4 bases had no gene match. The V gene's germline CDR1 is MNHNS and CDR2 SASEGT. In DNA, the CDR3 is TGTGCCAGCAGTGGGGACAGCGGATACGAGCAGTACTTC. It encodes CASSGDSGYEQYF.

This clone came up once. The chain is built from TRBV6-1 and TRBJ1-4; TRBD1 is a possible D gene (5 bases). The CDR3 consists of 14 residues. CDR1 is MNHNS, CDR2 SASEGT, per germline. The germline V and J ends were trimmed by 2 bases and 8 bases, with 12 bases remaining between them. The CDR3 DNA sequence: TGTGCCAGCAGTGAACCTCAGGGCCGGGAAAAACTGTTTTTT. The encoded protein is CASSEPQGREKLFF.

The CDR3 bases are TGTGCCAGCAGCGTAGGGGGGCAAGGCAATCAGCCCCAGCATTTT. Its translation: CASSVGGQGNQPQHF. The chain recombines TRBV9 with TRBJ1-5, with D possibly being TRBD1 (6 bases). V was trimmed by 0 bases and J by 2 bases, leaving 9 bases between them. Per the germline V gene, CDR1 is SGDLS and CDR2 is YYNGEE. The CDR3 has 15 amino acids.

The chain recombines TRBV18 with TRBJ1-3; D gene ambiguous. V lost 3 bases, J lost 3 bases, and 12 bases lay in between. Germline V gives CDR1 KGHSH, CDR2 LQKENI. CDR3 length: 15 residues. The DNA for the CDR3 is TGTGCCAGCTCACCGGAGTGGAATTTTGGAAACACCATATATTTT. Translation gives CASSPEWNFGNTIYF.

The chain recombines TRBV12-2 with TRBJ2-7; the D call of TRBD1 is as the table states it, not checked on the DNA. TRBV12-2 is assigned pseudogene status. The CDR3 consists of 18 residues. The CDR3 loop is CASRLGPGGTGHPYEQYF. The CDR3 DNA follows: TGTGCAAGTCGCTTAGGGCCCGGCGGGACAGGGCATCCCTACGAGCAGTACTTC.

The J gene is TRBJ2-7, the V gene TRBV27; TRBD2 matches at 11 bases. CDR3 size: 15 residues. Germline-derived CDR1 and CDR2 are MNHEY and SMNVEV (reference sequence). The ends lost 0 bases at V and 6 bases at J; junction bases unmatched: 4. The CDR3 region is CASSLSLSGRGEQYF. The CDR3 region has the DNA TGTGCCAGCAGTTTATCCCTTAGCGGGAGGGGCGAGCAGTACTTC.

The rearrangement links TRBV2 to TRBJ2-5; 7 positions agree with TRBD1. With V trimmed by 4 bases and J by 2 bases, 7 bases remained unmatched. CDR1 SNHLY and CDR2 FYNNEI come from the germline V gene. The CDR3 extends over 15 amino acids. The CDR3 nucleotides are TGTGCCAGCAGTGCCGGACAGGCCCAACAAGAGACCCAGTACTTC. This encodes CASSAGQAQQETQYF.

The CDR3 reads CASSPGQRYYGYTF. The CDR3 coding sequence is TGTGCCAGCAGTCCCGGACAGCGTTACTATGGCTACACCTTC. The chain has TRBV28 and TRBJ1-2, with D possibly being TRBD1 (6 bases). Germline-derived CDR1 and CDR2 are MDHEN and SYDVKM. The CDR3 consists of 14 residues. V lost 5 bases, J lost 3 bases, and 13 bases lay in between.

The rearrangement uses TRBV6-5 and TRBJ1-1; 11 nucleotides align to TRBD1. Germline V gene lookup returns CDR1 MNHEY and CDR2 SVGAGI. The CDR3 extends over 16 amino acids. With 0 bases clipped from V and 10 bases from J, the junction kept 10 bases outside the gene matches. The CDR3 spells CASSYSGQGGFGGAFF. DNA of the CDR3: TGTGCCAGCAGTTACTCGGGACAGGGGGGATTTGGGGGAGCTTTCTTT.

CDR3 sequence: CASSLDLGQAPYYGYTF. CDR3 DNA sequence: TGTGCCAGCAGCTTAGATTTGGGACAGGCCCCATACTATGGCTACACCTTC. The chain employs TRBV7-2 and TRBJ1-2, with 8 bases matching TRBD1. CDR1 is SGHTA, CDR2 FQGNSA, per germline. This CDR3 spans 17 amino acids. The junction had 10 bases not matched to a gene; V was cut back by 1 base and J by 3 bases. The complete variable domain, with remaining parts taken from reference TRBV7-2 and TRBJ1-2, reads GAGVSQSPSNKVTEKGKDVELRCDPISGHTALYWYRQSLGQGLEFLIYFQGNSAPDKSGLPSDRFSAERTGGSVSTLTIQRTQQEDSAVYLCASSLDLGQAPYYGYTFGSGTRLTVV.

Regarding this clone: At one end, the junction sequence differs from germline, possibly due to a read error. J is TRBJ2-6 and V is TRBV11-3; no reliable D call. CDR1 is SGHNT and CDR2 is YENEEA in the germline V gene. The CDR3 covers 12 residues. CDR3 coding DNA: TGTGCCAGCAGCCTTGGAGCCAACGGCCTGACTTTC. This translates into CASSLGANGLTF.

The rearrangement uses TRBV13 and TRBJ2-1; 11 nucleotides line up with TRBD1. The CDR3 loop spans 16 amino acids. The V gene's germline CDR1 is PRHDT and CDR2 FYEKMQ (reference sequence). The V gene end was trimmed by 5 bases and the J gene end by 7 bases; junction bases not matched to a gene: 10. CDR3 loop: CASSRIEGTGGNEQFF. In DNA, the CDR3 is TGTGCCAGCAGCCGGATTGAGGGGACAGGGGGTAATGAGCAGTTCTTC.

The gene calls are TRBV5-1 and TRBJ2-1, with 9 bases lining up with TRBD1. V gave up 2 bases and J gave up 7 bases; unmatched junction bases: 10. The CDR3 loop spans 16 amino acids. In germline, CDR1 is SGHRS, CDR2 YFSETQ. As DNA, the CDR3 is TGCGCCAGCAGCTTTGTGGCGGGACAGGGTAGTAATGAGCAGTTCTTC. This gives the protein CASSFVAGQGSNEQFF.

The rearrangement links TRBV9 to TRBJ1-2; D uncertain. The CDR3 covers 13 residues. Looked up from germline, CDR1 is SGDLS and CDR2 is YYNGEE. V lost 0 bases to trimming and J lost 4 bases, with 7 bases between them. CDR3 sequence: CASSVDAGYGYTF. CDR3 nucleotides: TGTGCCAGCAGCGTAGATGCGGGCTATGGCTACACCTTC.

The rearrangement uses TRBV2 and TRBJ2-3; a possible D gene is TRBD2 (5 bases). The ends were cut back, 3 bases at V and 0 bases at J, with 10 bases in the middle. From germline, CDR1 is SNHLY and CDR2 FYNNEI. There are 15 residues in the CDR3. The CDR3 loop reads CASSDVRGSTDTQYF. In nucleotides, the CDR3 is TGTGCCAGCAGTGACGTCCGGGGAAGCACAGATACGCAGTATTTT. The variable domain in full, completed from reference TRBV2 and TRBJ2-3, reads EPEVTQTPSHQVTQMGQEVILRCVPISNHLYFYWYRQILGQKVEFLVSFYNNEISEKSEIFDDQFSVERPDGSNFTLKIRSTKLEDSAMYFCASSDVRGSTDTQYFGPGTRLTVL.

This clone was counted at least ten times. This chain connects TRBV6-5 to TRBJ2-1; TRBD2 agrees at 7 bases. The V segment lost 5 bases and the J segment 5 bases; nucleotides outside the gene matches: 9. Germline CDR1 and CDR2: MNHEY and SVGAGI. The CDR3 has 15 residues. CDR3 protein: CASSQGGEGHNEQFF. Written as DNA, the CDR3 is TGTGCCAGCAGTCAGGGTGGGGAGGGGCACAATGAGCAGTTCTTC.

J is TRBJ1-2 and V is TRBV11-2; perhaps TRBD1 as D (6 bases). The V gene's germline CDR1 is SGHAT and CDR2 FQNNGV. The CDR3 is 15 amino acids. Trimming left V 0 bases short and J 4 bases short, with 12 bases between. The CDR3 sequence is CASSLEGQLPYGYTF. DNA of the CDR3: TGTGCCAGCAGCTTAGAAGGACAGCTTCCCTATGGCTACACCTTC.

V and J are TRBV7-2 and TRBJ2-7, with 8 nucleotides matching TRBD1. The V segment lost 6 bases and the J segment 4 bases; nucleotides outside the gene matches: 5. The CDR3 has 13 residues. Germline assignment: CDR1 SGHTA and CDR2 FQGNSA. The CDR3 sequence is CASSNRGRYEQYF. The CDR3 region has the DNA TGTGCCAGCAGTAACAGGGGGAGGTACGAGCAGTACTTC.

This clone was seen a handful of times. This chain links TRBV10-3 with TRBJ2-7; D is undetermined. CDR1 is ENHRY, CDR2 SYGVKD, per germline. The CDR3 totals 13 residues. Trimming removed 1 base from V and 7 bases from J, with 11 bases in between. CDR3 nucleotides: TGTGCCATCAGTGAGTTGACGGAGAAAGAGCAGTACTTC. It encodes CAISELTEKEQYF.

The chain is built from TRBV28 and TRBJ1-2; D is ambiguous. The CDR3 covers 14 residues. Germline V gene sequence: CDR1 MDHEN, CDR2 SYDVKM. V dropped 0 bases and J dropped 7 bases, with 12 bases sitting between them. The CDR3 coding sequence is TGTGCCAGCAGTTTATGGACGGGATCTGGTGGCTACACCTTC. Amino acid sequence: CASSLWTGSGGYTF.

The chain joins TRBV5-4 to TRBJ2-3; the match to TRBD1 covers 7 bases. Germline loops: CDR1 SGHNT, CDR2 YYREEE (reference sequence). J was trimmed by 2 bases and V by 9 bases; bases with no gene match: 9. The CDR3 has 14 residues. The CDR3: CATNRGGNTDTQYF. CDR3 bases: TGTGCCACCAACAGGGGCGGAAACACAGATACGCAGTATTTT.

The V call is TRBV7-3, the J call TRBJ1-1; 7 nucleotides align to TRBD1. Germline V gives CDR1 SGHTA, CDR2 FQGTGA. V trimming: 8 bases; J trimming: 7 bases; junction bases outside the gene matches: 7. CDR3 length: 12 amino acids. This CDR3 reads CASAAQGGEAFF. The CDR3, as DNA: TGTGCCAGCGCAGCGCAGGGGGGTGAAGCTTTCTTT.

The chain employs TRBV15 and TRBJ2-5; D possibly corresponds to TRBD2 (5 bases). V lost 0 bases to trimming and J lost 2 bases, with 10 bases between them. The CDR3 covers 15 residues. The germline V gene has CDR1 LNHNV and CDR2 YYDKDF (reference sequence). The CDR3 coding sequence is TGTGCCACCAGCAGAGATTACGGGGTTCAAGAGACCCAGTACTTC. It specifies CATSRDYGVQETQYF.